Listed below are T cell receptor beta chains from one sample, sequenced in a study of blood T cell repertoires in COVID-19. The method was immunoSEQ multiplex PCR; TCRdb's version includes in-frame clones alone and lacks a portion of them. The data show 65,000 or so clones, approximately 84% seen once. Sequenced sample: peripheral blood. Receptor source: a man aged 55 to 70 with acute or convalescent COVID-19. Both conserved end residues are part of each CDR3. Clone size appears in some rows only: once, few, many, or a class for an expanded clone.

>-|TRBV29-1|TRBJ1-1
CSVGTGGREAFF
>-|TRBV18|TRBJ2-5
CASSLSYNKETQYF
>-|TRBV9|TRBJ2-7
CASSPPDRSEQYF
>-|TRBV5-5|TRBJ1-3
CASSSSPDSSGNTIYF
>once|TRBV7-6|TRBJ1-2
CASSLGNAGTGFNYGYTF
>-|TRBV7-3|TRBJ1-1
CASSLEGQGISEAFF
>-|TRBV27|TRBJ1-2
CASSLSSGERVYGYTF
>-|TRBV6-5|TRBJ2-2
CASRTDRATGELFF
>-|TRBV18|TRBJ2-5
CASSPSTTPQETQYF
>-|TRBV28|TRBJ1-4
CATMDRAVEKLFF
>-|TRBV2|TRBJ1-1
CASSRDRGDTTEAFF
>-|TRBV5-1|TRBJ1-1
CASSFHTDTEAFF
>-|TRBV24-1|TRBJ1-2
CATSDTPRGWRVDGYTF
>-|TRBV2|TRBJ1-2
CASSGTGRDGYTF
>-|TRBV9|TRBJ1-3
CASSVGVSGNTIYF
>-|TRBV5-1|TRBJ2-2
CASSLVLADTGELFF
>-|TRBV5-1|TRBJ1-1
CASSLLDRVGGEAFF
>-|TRBV27|TRBJ1-2
CASSSDRGLGYTF
>few|TRBV12-5|TRBJ1-1
CASGLDRGNTEAFF
>once|TRBV5-6|TRBJ2-3
CASSVTPTDTQYF
>-|TRBV15|TRBJ2-1
CATSRDRSGGSYNEQFF
>-|TRBV19|TRBJ2-2
CASSSLFGTDNTGELFF
>-|TRBV9|TRBJ1-2
CASSVSDTANYGYTF
>few|TRBV18|TRBJ2-7
CASSPPGTGVHEQYF
>-|TRBV11-1|TRBJ2-5
CASSPRDKGKETQYF
>once|TRBV24-1|TRBJ2-5
CATSDLGREETQYF
>-|TRBV18|TRBJ2-1
CASSPSGGAYGEQFF
>-|TRBV18|TRBJ2-1
CASSPPARNEQFF
>-|TRBV6-4|TRBJ1-1
CASSLGPTTEAFF
>-|TRBV27|TRBJ1-5
CASRKGYSNQPQHF
>-|TRBV2|TRBJ1-1
CASRDILRDTEAFF
>-|TRBV29-1|TRBJ1-1
CSVDGLGRRKTEAFF
>-|TRBV2|TRBJ1-1
CASSADRKTEAFF
>-|TRBV10-3|TRBJ1-2
CAISEGQIDGYTF
>-|TRBV5-1|TRBJ2-7
CASSADTPALYEQYF
>-|TRBV2|TRBJ2-3
CASSVGGTDTQYF
>-|TRBV21-1|TRBJ1-5
CASSDGTGEKERQPQHF
>-|TRBV28|TRBJ1-1
CASSLEWDRERTEAFF
>-|TRBV29-1|TRBJ1-2
CSVEVAQGTTRGYTF
>-|TRBV7-9|TRBJ2-1
CASRSPLAGGQDEQFF
>-|TRBV2|TRBJ2-7
CASSNGYEQYF
>-|TRBV20-1|TRBJ2-1
CSAPFLYEQFF
>-|TRBV29-1|TRBJ1-1
CSGWTATNTEAFF
>-|TRBV30|TRBJ1-5
CAWSLTGGQPQHF
>-|TRBV5-4|TRBJ2-7
CASSLSDLASYEQYF
>-|TRBV7-2|TRBJ1-4
CASSLTGGDNEKLFF
>-|TRBV19|TRBJ1-2
CASRVGSPGGYTF
>-|TRBV10-3|TRBJ2-3
CAISETGGGDTQYF
>-|TRBV5-8|TRBJ1-2
CASSLVSYGYTF
>-|TRBV11-2|TRBJ2-1
CASSRIGGGSLQEQFF
>-|TRBV18|TRBJ1-4
CASSPPPGQRPLGELFF